The 11 T cell receptor beta chains below come from one sample, sequenced in a study of CD8+CD57+ T cells in acquired aplastic anemia. The template used for profiling TCR beta VDJ and CDR3 was genomic DNA. TCRdb passed the reads through MiXCR, listing each CDR3 protein once. The data show around 64,000 distinct CDR3 sequences, with around 50% seen just once and about 2.5% held by the top ten. The specimen sequenced was sorted CD4+, CD8+, or CD8+CD57+ T cells (not recorded which) from PBMCs. These receptors were collected from a human donor in good health, serving as a control.

The genes are TRBV19 and TRBJ2-3; 9 positions match TRBD2. The J segment lost 5 bases and the V segment lost 10 bases, leaving 7 bases of the junction unmatched. In germline, CDR1 is LNHDA, CDR2 SQIVND (reference sequence). The CDR3 has 13 amino acids. The CDR3 here is CATGAGGLDTQYF. CDR3 nucleotide sequence: TGTGCCACAGGGGCGGGAGGGCTAGATACGCAGTATTTT.

About this clonotype itself: The junction does not match germline at one end; this may be a read error. CDR3 loop: CASRGTANTEASF. In DNA, the CDR3 is TGTGCCAGTAGGGGGACAGCGAACACTGAAGCTTCCTTT. The chain uses TRBV19 and TRBJ1-1; 7 bases fit TRBD1. The germline gives CDR1 LNHDA, CDR2 SQIVND (reference sequence). The CDR3 has 13 amino acids.

This clonotype has a single count. The chain couples TRBV2 to TRBJ2-3; TRBD1 aligns across 10 bases. The junction had 3 bases not matched to a gene; V was cut back by 5 bases and J by 1 base. This CDR3 is 15 amino acids long. Germline CDR1 and CDR2: SNHLY and FYNNEI. The chain's CDR3 is CASSRTGGGTDTQYF. The CDR3 DNA reads as TGTGCCAGCAGTCGGACAGGGGGAGGCACAGATACGCAGTATTTT. The full variable domain, with the rest looked up from reference TRBV2 and TRBJ2-3, is EPEVTQTPSHQVTQMGQEVILRCVPISNHLYFYWYRQILGQKVEFLVSFYNNEISEKSEIFDDQFSVERPDGSNFTLKIRSTKLEDSAMYFCASSRTGGGTDTQYFGPGTRLTVL.

The CDR3 is CASSLGILPYEQYF. The CDR3 DNA sequence: TGTGCCAGCAGCTTAGGGATCCTCCCGTACGAGCAGTACTTC. The chain carries TRBV7-6 and TRBJ2-7; D not resolved. This CDR3 is 14 amino acids long. CDR1 is SGHVS and CDR2 is FNYEAQ in the germline V gene. V was clipped by 1 base and J by 4 bases, with 11 bases between them.

V gene TRBV30 combines with J gene TRBJ1-6; perhaps TRBD1 as D (5 bases). Germline values: CDR1 GTSNPN, CDR2 SVGIG (reference sequence). The CDR3 spans 14 residues. Deletions cut 2 bases from V and 9 bases from J, with 14 bases between. CDR3 residues: CAWSPGTLGSPLHF. CDR3 sequence (DNA): TGTGCCTGGAGTCCAGGGACCCTGGGTTCACCCCTCCACTTT.

V usage is TRBV2 and J usage is TRBJ1-6; weak D call: TRBD1 (6 bases). Germline loops: CDR1 SNHLY, CDR2 FYNNEI. V was trimmed by 6 bases and J by 5 bases, leaving 11 bases between them. The CDR3 has 14 residues. Here the CDR3 DNA reads TGTGCCAGCAGCCAGGACAGCCATAATTCACCCCTCCACTTT. It specifies CASSQDSHNSPLHF.

This clonotype was seen repeatedly, ten times or more. The V and J genes are TRBV5-1 and TRBJ2-3, with TRBD1 identical over 12 bases. The CDR3 sequence is 15 residues long. Germline V gene sequence: CDR1 SGHRS, CDR2 YFSETQ. V was pared by 4 bases and J by 6 bases, with 6 bases of the junction left unmatched. The CDR3 DNA reads TGCGCCAGCAGCCTGGGGGACAGGGGGCCGGATACGCAGTATTTT. This gives the protein CASSLGDRGPDTQYF. Combining the CDR3 with reference TRBV5-1 and TRBJ2-3 gives the whole variable domain KAGVTQTPRYLIKTRGQQVTLSCSPISGHRSVSWYQQTPGQGLQFLFEYFSETQRNKGNFPGRFSGRQFSNSRSEMNVSTLELGDSALYLCASSLGDRGPDTQYFGPGTRLTVL.

This clonotype has a count of ten or more. CDR3: CASRAPGQGKDGYTF. CDR3 nucleotide sequence: TGCGCCAGCAGAGCGCCGGGACAGGGGAAGGATGGCTACACCTTC. This chain links TRBV4-1 with TRBJ1-2, with 10 bases identical to TRBD1. This CDR3 region has 15 residues. Germline V gene sequence: CDR1 MGHRA, CDR2 YSYEKL. V trimming: 6 bases; J trimming: 6 bases; junction bases outside the gene matches: 10.

A note on this clonotype: Likely a read error: the CDR3 ends without its conserved phenylalanine or tryptophan. V usage is TRBV7-9 and J usage is TRBJ2-6; D remains unclear. Germline values: CDR1 SEHNR, CDR2 FQNEAQ (reference sequence). V shed 5 bases and J shed 13 bases, with 0 bases lying between them. The CDR3 spans 8 residues. The CDR3 DNA reads TGTGCCAGCAGCGTCCTGACTAGC. Protein product: CASSVLTS.

The chain couples TRBV24-1 to TRBJ2-3, with 9 bases aligning to TRBD1. Germline V CDR1 and CDR2: KGHDR, SFDVKD. V shed 3 bases, J shed 0 bases, and the junction held 3 bases outside the gene matches. This CDR3 is built from 16 residues. The CDR3 spells CATSDPGTGSTDTQYF. The CDR3 region has the DNA TGTGCCACCAGTGATCCTGGGACAGGGAGCACAGATACGCAGTATTTT.

The table lists this clonotype with many counts. The gene calls are TRBV12-3 or TRBV12-4 and TRBJ1-3; D is uncertain. The CDR3 totals 13 residues. The V and J ends lost 6 bases and 4 bases respectively, with 10 bases between them. The DNA for the CDR3 is TGTGCCAGCAGCCGATCAACAGGAAACACCATATATTTT. Amino acid sequence: CASSRSTGNTIYF.